This T cell receptor beta chain was profiled in a study of blood T cell repertoires in COVID-19. Study overall: There were acute and convalescent COVID-19 samples, and they came from the United States, Italy and Spain.

Produced via immunoSEQ multiplex PCR; TCRdb's table is partial and in-frame only. The data show 250,000 or so clones, approximately 91% seen once. This clone was counted between two and nine times. This TCR was recovered from a woman in her sixties with acute or convalescent COVID-19. Specimen: peripheral blood.

The CDR3 DNA reads TGTGCCAGCACTCGACTGATGGGCACTGAAGCTTTCTTT. Amino acids: CASTRLMGTEAFF. The chain joins TRBV2 to TRBJ1-1; no clear D. Germline assignment: CDR1 SNHLY and CDR2 FYNNEI. This CDR3 comprises 13 residues. The germline V and J ends were trimmed by 7 bases and 4 bases, with 13 bases remaining between them. Combining the CDR3 with reference TRBV2 and TRBJ1-1 gives the whole variable domain EPEVTQTPSHQVTQMGQEVILRCVPISNHLYFYWYRQILGQKVEFLVSFYNNEISEKSEIFDDQFSVERPDGSNFTLKIRSTKLEDSAMYFCASTRLMGTEAFFGQGTRLTVV.